One and the same sample provided the 15 T cell receptor beta chains below, sequenced in a study of blood T cell repertoires in COVID-19. Sequenced by immunoSEQ multiplex PCR; TCRdb stores in-frame clones only, minus some. The sample carries more than 95,000 clones, roughly 91% recorded once. The sequenced sample was peripheral blood. Every receptor here comes from a human donor in a cohort sampled during active COVID-19.

V and J are TRBV2 and TRBJ2-1; 8 positions agree with TRBD2. The CDR3 loop spans 16 amino acids. Germline V CDR1 and CDR2: SNHLY, FYNNEI. J gave up 2 bases and V 3 bases, and 6 bases lay outside the gene matches. The CDR3 spells CASSEVGRVAYNEQFF. CDR3 sequence (DNA): TGTGCCAGCAGTGAGGTCGGGAGGGTAGCCTACAATGAGCAGTTCTTC.

This clone is a singleton in its sample. This chain uses TRBV6-5 with TRBJ2-5; 12 bases align to TRBD2. The V gene end was trimmed by 4 bases and the J gene end by 7 bases; junction bases not matched to a gene: 7. The CDR3 totals 15 residues. CDR1 MNHEY and CDR2 SVGAGI come from the germline V gene. This CDR3 is CASSSLAGGRGTQYF. DNA for the CDR3: TGTGCCAGCAGTTCACTAGCGGGAGGTCGCGGGACCCAGTACTTC.

CDR3 nucleotide sequence: TGTGCCAGTAGTATAGAATTCAGGGGGCAGCCCCAGCATTTT. The encoded protein is CASSIEFRGQPQHF. The chain is built from TRBV19 and TRBJ1-5; TRBD1 agrees at 7 bases. Germline V gene sequence: CDR1 LNHDA, CDR2 SQIVND (reference sequence). The CDR3 totals 14 residues. Trimming at V came to 0 bases and at J to 7 bases, leaving 3 bases not matched to a gene. The whole variable domain, filled in from reference TRBV19 and TRBJ1-5, reads DGGITQSPKYLFRKEGQNVTLSCEQNLNHDAMYWYRQDPGQGLRLIYYSQIVNDFQKGDIAEGYSVSREKKESFPLTVTSAQKNPTAFYLCASSIEFRGQPQHFGDGTRLSIL.

About this clone: Different DNA sequences within this sample yield the same CDR3. The chain uses TRBV5-6 and TRBJ1-2; 8 nucleotides match TRBD1. V dropped 4 bases and J dropped 4; count of bases not matched to a gene: 9. CDR3 size: 15 residues. Germline CDR1 reads SGHDT; CDR2 reads YYEEEE. The CDR3 nucleotides are TGTGCCAGCAGCCCAGGACAGGGTTCTTCCTATGGCTACACCTTC. As protein: CASSPGQGSSYGYTF.

This sequence joins TRBV10-2 and TRBJ2-1; a possible D gene is TRBD2 (5 bases). The germline V gene encodes CDR1 WSHSY and CDR2 SAAADI. The CDR3 is 14 amino acids. The V and J ends lost 7 bases and 8 bases respectively, with 18 bases between them. The chain's CDR3 is CASNERTYAHEQFF. The CDR3 DNA reads TGCGCCAGCAACGAGCGGACCTATGCACATGAGCAGTTCTTC.

This clone has just a few counts. The chain links TRBV20-1 to TRBJ2-7; 9 bases fit TRBD2. The CDR3 totals 15 residues. From germline, CDR1 is DFQATT and CDR2 SNEGSKA (reference sequence). The junction had 13 bases not matched to a gene; V was cut back by 3 bases and J by 7 bases. The CDR3 loop is CSASNWLAGTREQYF. CDR3 coding DNA: TGCAGTGCTAGTAATTGGCTAGCGGGGACCAGGGAGCAGTACTTC.

In its sample, this clone was seen a few times. Within the sample, other DNA sequences also encode this same CDR3. The V gene is TRBV11-2, the J gene TRBJ2-7; TRBD2 matches at 9 bases. Germline lookup yields CDR1 SGHAT and CDR2 FQNNGV. The CDR3 has 16 residues. V trimming: 1 base; J trimming: 2 bases; junction bases outside the gene matches: 6. The CDR3 DNA reads TGTGCCAGCAGCTTAGTTAGCGGGGGCCCGACCTACGAGCAGTACTTC. Its translation: CASSLVSGGPTYEQYF.

The V gene is TRBV2, the J gene TRBJ1-3; a weak D match, TRBD1 (6 bases). Between the trimmed V and J ends, which lost 4 bases and 10 bases, there was a span of 11 bases. Per germline, CDR1 SNHLY and CDR2 FYNNEI. The CDR3 has 12 residues. CDR3 bases: TGTGCCAGCAGTGGACAGGCGGCAACCATATATTTT. It codes for CASSGQAATIYF.

J is TRBJ2-1 and V is TRBV11-3; 8 bases fit TRBD2. CDR3 length: 15 residues. CDR1 and CDR2 (germline): SGHNT, YENEEA. V shed 0 bases, J shed 6 bases, and the junction held 4 bases outside the gene matches. CDR3 residues: CASSLDGLAGNEQFF. The CDR3 DNA reads as TGTGCCAGCAGCTTAGATGGACTAGCAGGCAATGAGCAGTTCTTC.

The chain couples TRBV14 to TRBJ1-3; possibly TRBD1 for D (6 bases). Germline CDR1 SGHDN, CDR2 FVKESK. With 2 bases removed from V and 3 bases from J, the gap between germline ends came to 11 bases. This CDR3 region has 15 residues. Written as DNA, the CDR3 is TGTGCCAGCAGCCAACAGGGGTCGGTTGGAAACACCATATATTTT. Residues: CASSQQGSVGNTIYF.

The CDR3 nucleotides are TGTGCCATCCGGCGGGAGGTGAGGGACGAGCAGTACTTC. It specifies CAIRREVRDEQYF. The V and J genes are TRBV10-3 and TRBJ2-7, with 8 bases lining up with TRBD2. The V gene's germline CDR1 is ENHRY and CDR2 SYGVKD. The CDR3 has 13 residues. Trimming cost V 8 bases and J 5 bases; bases outside gene matches: 8.

This chain joins TRBV23-1 and TRBJ2-2; D is possibly TRBD2 (5 bases). TRBV23-1 carries the ORF label, with uncertain function. The CDR3 covers 13 residues. V lost 8 bases to trimming and J lost 1 base, with 8 bases between them. CDR3 nucleotides: TGCGCCAGCGGAGCGGAGAACACCGGGGAGCTGTTTTTT. It codes for CASGAENTGELFF.

About this clone: Other DNA sequences of this sample code for an identical CDR3. CDR3 loop: CASSLSGRAYEQYF. The CDR3 DNA reads TGTGCCAGCAGCTTATCGGGCAGGGCCTACGAGCAGTACTTC. This sequence joins TRBV7-9 and TRBJ2-7, with D perhaps matching TRBD1 (5 bases). Trimming cost V 2 bases and J 2 bases, with 10 bases left between them. Per germline, CDR1 SEHNR and CDR2 FQNEAQ (reference sequence). This CDR3 is 14 amino acids long.

The chain links TRBV27 to TRBJ1-1, with a possible D match to TRBD1 (5 bases). V was clipped by 6 bases and J by 6 bases, with 17 bases between them. Germline CDR1 reads MNHEY; CDR2 reads SMNVEV (reference sequence). This CDR3 is 14 amino acids long. Here the CDR3 DNA reads TGTGCCAGCAGCCGATTGACAGATATGGCTGAAGCTTTCTTT. Translation: CASSRLTDMAEAFF.

V is TRBV12-3 or TRBV12-4 and J is TRBJ1-2; no clear D gene. The germline V and J ends were trimmed by 8 bases and 4 bases, with 14 bases remaining between them. This CDR3 comprises 13 residues. The CDR3 reads CASSLNLGYGYTF. As DNA, the CDR3 is TGTGCCAGCTCGCTTAACCTCGGCTATGGCTACACCTTC.